The 30 T cell receptor beta chains reported below all come from one sample, sequenced in a study of T cell changes during pregnancy in multiple sclerosis. The assay was immunoSEQ multiplex PCR, and TCRdb's table has in-frame clones only and misses some. The table lists 25,000 to 35,000 clones, 90% of them singletons, with 0.45% to 0.6% in the top ten. Sequenced here: CD4+ T cells from peripheral blood mononuclear cells, sampled in the third trimester of pregnancy. These receptors were collected from a female donor in good health, enrolled as a control in a pregnancy study.

This clone occurred a few times. V and J are TRBV29-1 and TRBJ2-2; the match to TRBD1 covers 7 bases. Germline CDR1 reads SQVTM; CDR2 reads ANQGSEA. V shed 6 bases, J shed 5 bases, and the junction held 9 bases outside the gene matches. The CDR3 spans 14 residues. As DNA, the CDR3 is TGCAGCGTAACAAGGACAGGCGGGACCGGGGAGCTGTTTTTT. Its translation is CSVTRTGGTGELFF.

This clone appeared a few times. The genes are TRBV5-1 and TRBJ2-1; 9 nucleotides line up with TRBD2. Germline assignment: CDR1 SGHRS and CDR2 YFSETQ. V dropped 2 bases and J dropped 4; count of bases not matched to a gene: 1. The CDR3 loop spans 14 amino acids. The CDR3 loop is CASSFLAGYNEQFF. CDR3 DNA: TGCGCCAGCAGCTTTCTAGCGGGATACAATGAGCAGTTCTTC.

The rearrangement links TRBV6-4 to TRBJ1-2, with D possibly matching TRBD1 (6 bases). Trimming pared 6 bases from V and 2 bases from J, leaving 22 bases between. The germline V gene has CDR1 MRHNA and CDR2 SNTAGT. CDR3 size: 17 residues. The CDR3 bases are TGTGCCAGCAGCGCAAGCCGGGGGGGCAGTTTGAACTATGGCTACACCTTC. It specifies CASSASRGGSLNYGYTF.

This clone is a singleton in its sample. This chain connects TRBV4-3 to TRBJ1-2; TRBD1 is a possible D gene (6 bases). The CDR3 is made up of 15 amino acids. V lost 4 bases to trimming and J lost 5 bases, with 17 bases between them. Germline CDR1 and CDR2: LGHNA and YSLEER. CDR3 DNA: TGCGCCAGCAGCCCCGCGGGGGCCAGTAGTTATGGCTACACCTTC. Protein sequence: CASSPAGASSYGYTF.

CDR3: CASSKGLAGIQTQYF. For the CDR3, the DNA is TGTGCCAGTAGTAAAGGACTAGCGGGAATTCAGACCCAGTACTTC. The chain joins TRBV19 to TRBJ2-5; 12 nucleotides agree with TRBD2. CDR1 is LNHDA, CDR2 SQIVND, per germline (reference sequence). There are 15 residues in the CDR3. V trimming: 4 bases; J trimming: 6 bases; junction bases outside the gene matches: 6.

The rearrangement links TRBV6-5 to TRBJ2-3; 8 positions agree with TRBD1. Germline CDR1 reads MNHEY; CDR2 reads SVGAGI. Unmatched junction bases numbered 8, after V lost 6 bases and J lost 3 bases. The CDR3 contains 15 residues. The CDR3 here is CASRTQGAGTDTQYF. In nucleotides, the CDR3 is TGTGCCAGCAGAACTCAGGGGGCCGGGACAGATACGCAGTATTTT.

In DNA, the CDR3 is TGTGCTAGTGGTTTGGTACAGGGGAACACAGATACGCAGTATTTT. Amino acid sequence: CASGLVQGNTDTQYF. The chain carries TRBV12-5 and TRBJ2-3; 7 bases align to TRBD1. Germline trimming cut 0 bases from V and 2 bases from J; bases unmatched to any gene: 2. Germline CDR1 reads LGHNT; CDR2 reads FRNRAP. This CDR3 has 15 amino acids.

The chain employs TRBV19 and TRBJ1-1; 9 bases line up with TRBD1. CDR3 size: 16 residues. CDR1 LNHDA and CDR2 SQIVND come from the germline V gene (reference sequence). Losses at the gene ends were 7 bases for V and 2 bases for J; bases not matched to a gene: 11. CDR3 protein: CASTLDRGWPNTEAFF. In DNA, the CDR3 is TGTGCCAGTACCCTGGACAGGGGATGGCCCAACACTGAAGCTTTCTTT.

The chain combines TRBV6-1 with TRBJ1-4, with D perhaps TRBD1 (5 bases). Germline V gene lookup returns CDR1 MNHNS and CDR2 SASEGT. The CDR3 consists of 15 residues. Between the trimmed V and J ends, which lost 7 bases and 6 bases, there was a span of 18 bases. CDR3 sequence: CASTHRQPGHEKLFF. The CDR3 nucleotides read TGTGCCAGCACACACCGACAGCCCGGGCATGAAAAACTGTTTTTT.

This sequence joins TRBV11-2 and TRBJ2-2, with unresolved D. V lost 4 bases and J lost 2, with 11 bases in between. This CDR3 contains 15 residues. Germline-derived CDR1 and CDR2 are SGHAT and FQNNGV. CDR3 coding DNA: TGTGCCAGCAGCTCCTACGCAACCAACACCGGGGAGCTGTTTTTT. The encoded protein is CASSSYATNTGELFF.

V and J are TRBV7-6 and TRBJ2-5, with 7 bases aligning to TRBD1. The CDR3 loop spans 14 amino acids. Germline CDR1 is SGHVS and CDR2 is FNYEAQ. With V trimmed by 5 bases and J by 5 bases, 8 bases remained unmatched. The chain's CDR3 is CASSSTGAWETQYF. The CDR3 nucleotides are TGTGCCAGCAGCAGTACAGGGGCCTGGGAGACCCAGTACTTC.

The chain employs TRBV21-1 and TRBJ2-7; the table's TRBD1 call for D was not verified on the DNA. TRBV21-1 is reported as a pseudogene. This CDR3 is built from 16 residues. This chain's CDR3 is CASSKEGGTGECEQYF. The CDR3 DNA follows: TGTGCCAGCAGCAAAGAGGGTGGGACAGGGGAATGCGAGCAGTACTTC.

V usage is TRBV28 and J usage is TRBJ2-7; a weak D match, TRBD2 (6 bases). V lost 1 base and J 6 bases, leaving 10 bases between the germline ends. The germline V gene encodes CDR1 MDHEN and CDR2 SYDVKM. This CDR3 comprises 13 residues. This CDR3 is CASSLSGDGEQYF. The CDR3 nucleotides are TGTGCCAGCAGTTTATCGGGGGATGGCGAGCAGTACTTC. Combining the CDR3 with reference TRBV28 and TRBJ2-7 gives the whole variable domain DVKVTQSSRYLVKRTGEKVFLECVQDMDHENMFWYRQDPGLGLRLIYFSYDVKMKEKGDIPEGYSVSREKKERFSLILESASTNQTSMYLCASSLSGDGEQYFGPGTRLTVT.

V and J are TRBV5-8 and TRBJ2-1, with D possibly matching TRBD2 (6 bases). With 3 bases removed from V and 4 bases from J, the gap between germline ends came to 14 bases. There are 15 residues in the CDR3. Germline CDR1 and CDR2: SGHTS and YDEGEE. CDR3 sequence: CASSSRDLGYNEQFF. In DNA, the CDR3 is TGTGCCAGCAGCTCCCGGGACTTGGGTTACAATGAGCAGTTCTTC.

The rearrangement links TRBV6-1 to TRBJ1-5; weak D call: TRBD1 (6 bases). V lost 2 bases and J lost 3, with 8 bases in between. Germline CDR1 reads MNHNS; CDR2 reads SASEGT. CDR3 size: 14 residues. The CDR3 nucleotides are TGTGCCAGCAGTGAAAGGGACAACAATCAGCCCCAGCATTTT. This sequence encodes CASSERDNNQPQHF.

The chain combines TRBV5-6 with TRBJ2-1; TRBD2 matches at 11 bases. Germline V gives CDR1 SGHDT, CDR2 YYEEEE. The ends lost 4 bases at V and 4 bases at J; junction bases unmatched: 7. This CDR3 region has 16 residues. CDR3: CASSLRTSGPYNEQFF. The CDR3 nucleotides read TGTGCCAGCAGCCTACGGACTAGCGGGCCTTACAATGAGCAGTTCTTC.

The rearrangement joins TRBV20-1 to TRBJ1-2; TRBD1 matches 7 bases. This CDR3 is built from 11 residues. Unmatched junction bases numbered 3, after V lost 6 bases and J lost 5 bases. Germline V gene lookup returns CDR1 DFQATT and CDR2 SNEGSKA (reference sequence). CDR3 DNA sequence: TGCAGTGCCCACAGGGGTTATGGCTACACCTTC. Translated: CSAHRGYGYTF.

The genes are TRBV6-5 and TRBJ2-2; tentative D call: TRBD1 (5 bases). The length of the CDR3 is 12 residues. Trimming left V 10 bases short and J 6 bases short, with 12 bases between. Per the germline V gene, CDR1 is MNHEY and CDR2 is SVGAGI. The CDR3 DNA reads as TGTGCCACTCGCAGGGTTCCCGGGGAGCTGTTTTTT. Translation gives CATRRVPGELFF.

This chain joins TRBV5-1 and TRBJ2-1, with D possibly TRBD1 on 6 matching bases. Germline V CDR1 and CDR2: SGHRS, YFSETQ. The V end lost 2 bases, the J end lost 0 bases, and 6 bases lay between the germline ends. The CDR3 length is 14 residues. The CDR3 sequence: CASSLGGSYNEQFF. CDR3 coding DNA: TGCGCCAGCAGCTTAGGGGGCTCCTACAATGAGCAGTTCTTC.

The chain is built from TRBV6-5 and TRBJ2-2, with D possibly TRBD2 on 5 matching bases. CDR3 size: 13 residues. V was trimmed by 8 bases and J by 4 bases, leaving 11 bases between them. CDR1 and CDR2 (germline): MNHEY, SVGAGI. This chain's CDR3 is CASSPAGTGELFF. As DNA, the CDR3 is TGTGCCAGCTCCCCCGCGGGCACCGGGGAGCTGTTTTTT.

The chain couples TRBV6-5 to TRBJ2-7; no firm D call. Deletions cut 0 bases from V and 1 base from J, with 13 bases between. This CDR3 contains 16 residues. CDR1 MNHEY and CDR2 SVGAGI come from the germline V gene. The CDR3 loop is CASSYSAAVGSYEQYF. The CDR3 DNA sequence: TGTGCCAGCAGTTACTCGGCAGCCGTCGGGTCCTACGAGCAGTACTTC.

This clone has a handful of counts. The chain has TRBV9 and TRBJ2-3, with 8 bases lining up with TRBD2. Germline lookup yields CDR1 SGDLS and CDR2 YYNGEE. J was trimmed by 1 base and V by 4 bases; bases with no gene match: 5. This CDR3 spans 15 amino acids. DNA for the CDR3: TGTGCCAGCAGCCGACAAGCGGGGGGCACAGATACGCAGTATTTT. Translation gives CASSRQAGGTDTQYF.

V and J are TRBV14 and TRBJ1-6, with 9 nucleotides matching TRBD1. From germline, CDR1 is SGHDN and CDR2 FVKESK. CDR3 length equals 19 residues. V lost 3 bases and J lost 7; bases outside the gene matches: 16. In DNA, the CDR3 is TGTGCCAGCAGCCAGGAGGGTTCAGGGACAGGGTCGTTCAATTCACCCCTCCACTTT. It specifies CASSQEGSGTGSFNSPLHF.

The chain carries TRBV7-6 and TRBJ2-7, with 9 nucleotides matching TRBD2. The length of the CDR3 is 15 residues. V gave up 1 base and J gave up 3 bases; unmatched junction bases: 4. The germline CDR1 and CDR2 sequences are SGHVS and FNYEAQ. The CDR3 bases are TGTGCCAGCAGCTTAGTGGGACTAGCCGACTACGAGCAGTACTTC. Translating it yields CASSLVGLADYEQYF.

The V gene is TRBV9, the J gene TRBJ1-1, with D possibly matching TRBD1 (5 bases). Germline assignment: CDR1 SGDLS and CDR2 YYNGEE. The length of the CDR3 is 16 residues. The V gene lost 0 bases and the J gene lost 0 bases, with 12 bases spanning the gap. CDR3 amino acids: CASSVADRGVNTEAFF. CDR3 DNA sequence: TGTGCCAGCAGCGTAGCCGACCGGGGGGTGAACACTGAAGCTTTCTTT.

The chain recombines TRBV6-1 with TRBJ1-2; the D gene is possibly TRBD1 (6 bases). Trimming removed 2 bases from V and 4 bases from J, with 8 bases in between. Germline-derived CDR1 and CDR2 are MNHNS and SASEGT. The CDR3 is 13 amino acids. CDR3 sequence reads: CASSEQGFYGYTF. The CDR3 DNA sequence: TGTGCCAGCAGTGAACAGGGGTTCTATGGCTACACCTTC.

The chain has TRBV19 and TRBJ2-5; 9 nucleotides align to TRBD2. CDR1 is LNHDA, CDR2 SQIVND, per germline (reference sequence). CDR3 size: 15 residues. J gave up 5 bases and V 6 bases, and 10 bases lay outside the gene matches. CDR3 sequence (DNA): TGTGCCAGTAGCCCGGCGCGGGGGGGCGGGGAGACCCAGTACTTC. It translates to CASSPARGGGETQYF.

The chain recombines TRBV2 with TRBJ1-1, with 9 bases aligning to TRBD1. The CDR3 consists of 15 residues. The germline CDR1 and CDR2 sequences are SNHLY and FYNNEI. Trimming removed 3 bases from V and 5 bases from J; junction bases left unmatched: 7. The CDR3 bases are TGTGCCAGCAGTGATCTACAGGGGGCGCGGACTGAAGCTTTCTTT. Amino acids: CASSDLQGARTEAFF.

V usage is TRBV6-6 and J usage is TRBJ1-4; D call uncertain. Per germline, CDR1 MNHNY and CDR2 SVGAGI (reference sequence). V was shortened by 5 bases and J by 4 bases, with 11 bases between the two germline ends. CDR3 length: 14 residues. The CDR3 coding sequence is TGTGCCAGCAGTCCGGGATCCCTTAATGAAAAACTGTTTTTT. The encoded protein is CASSPGSLNEKLFF.

This sequence joins TRBV19 and TRBJ2-1; no firm D call. V was clipped by 4 bases and J by 4 bases, with 11 bases between them. CDR3 length equals 14 residues. CDR1 is LNHDA, CDR2 SQIVND, per germline (reference sequence). For the CDR3, the DNA is TGTGCCAGTAGTACCCAGGTTGGGTACAATGAGCAGTTCTTC. Translated: CASSTQVGYNEQFF.